What follows is one T cell receptor (beta chain) and its context. This may arise from a read error, as a much more abundant clone is one base away. The CDR3 runs to 13 residues. Trimming stripped 2 bases from V and 10 bases from J, with 13 bases between. Germline lookup yields CDR1 SGHTS and CDR2 YDEGEE. After constant-region reverse-primer amplification, full-length variable regions underwent semi-nested PCR with Nested Universal Primer A. TCRdb re-called the 5' RACE reads through MiXCR, storing one row per CDR3 protein. This sample has 20,000 to 25,000 distinct CDR3 sequences, with more than 25% found just once.

The gene calls are TRBV5-8 and TRBJ2-1; D unclear. The receptor's source is a female donor with breast cancer. Sequencing was performed on tumor-infiltrating naive CD4+ T cells sorted from the breast tumor. Subset meaning: naive CD4+ T cells, CD4+CD45RA+CD25-. Written as DNA, the CDR3 is TGTGCCAGCAGCTTTTCGGCCCTCTACGAGCAGTTCTTC. Translated: CASSFSALYEQFF. The variable domain in full, completed from reference TRBV5-8 and TRBJ2-1, reads EAGVTQSPTHLIKTRGQQATLRCSPISGHTSVYWYQQALGLGLQFLLWYDEGEERNRGNFPPRFSGRQFPNYSSELNVNALELEDSALYLCASSFSALYEQFFGPGTRLTVL.